Here is one T cell receptor beta chain with its context. Its antigen remains unknown. Splitting the CD4+ cells yielded a CD45RA+ naive subset and a CD45RA-negative memory subset. The sample originates from a study of shared clonotypes between healthy human individuals. For every subset, genomic DNA was evenly distributed across several immunoSEQ plates. Assay used: immunoSEQ multiplex PCR; TCRdb lists only in-frame clones, some missing. The sample lists 2 million to 2.5 million clones, around 93% occurring once. General study points: Despite large depth, sorted-subset datasets appeared incompletely sequenced.

Trimming pared 3 bases from V and 3 bases from J, leaving 14 bases between. This CDR3 is 16 amino acids long. Germline V lookup: CDR1 LGHNA, CDR2 YNFKEQ. The sequence was obtained from a man aged 18 to 30 in good health. Some clones in this sample may be carry-over from other donors' samples. The chain links TRBV4-2 to TRBJ2-2; either TRBD1 or TRBD2 may supply D (5 bases each). Source material: naive CD4+ T cells from PBMCs. As for subset: CD45RA+ positively selected. CDR3 in DNA: TGTGCCAGCAGCCAGACCGGGGCGCGGGACACCGGGGAGCTGTTTTTT. Protein product: CASSQTGARDTGELFF.